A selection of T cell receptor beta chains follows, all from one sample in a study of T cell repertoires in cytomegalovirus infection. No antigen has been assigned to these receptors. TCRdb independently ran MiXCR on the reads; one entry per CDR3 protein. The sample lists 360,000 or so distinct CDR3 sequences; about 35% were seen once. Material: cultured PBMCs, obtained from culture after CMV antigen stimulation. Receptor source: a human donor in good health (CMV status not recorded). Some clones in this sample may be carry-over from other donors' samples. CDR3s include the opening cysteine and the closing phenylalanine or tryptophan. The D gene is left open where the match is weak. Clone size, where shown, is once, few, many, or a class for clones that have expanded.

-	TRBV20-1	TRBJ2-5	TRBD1	TGCAGTGCCCGGACAGGGAAAGAGACCCAGTACTTC	CSARTGKETQYF
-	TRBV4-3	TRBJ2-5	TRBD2	TGCGCCAGCAGCCAAGACCATAGCGGGAGGCCGGGAGGTGCGTGGCAAGAGACCCAGTACTTC	CASSQDHSGRPGGAWQETQYF
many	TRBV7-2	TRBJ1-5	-	TGTGCCAGCAGCTTAGTCGGGAATAGCAATCAGCCCCAGCATTTT	CASSLVGNSNQPQHF
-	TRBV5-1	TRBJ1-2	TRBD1	TGCGCCAGCAGCTTGGAGGGACAGGGGGCTGGTGGCTACACCTTC	CASSLEGQGAGGYTF
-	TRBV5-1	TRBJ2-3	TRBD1	TGCGCCAGCAGCATAACCGGGACAGGCAACACAGATACGCAGTATTTT	CASSITGTGNTDTQYF
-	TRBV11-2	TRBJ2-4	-	TGTGCCAGCAGCTTAGAGAGGCACGTTCAGTACTTC	CASSLERHVQYF
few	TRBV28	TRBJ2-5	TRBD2	TGTGCCAGCAGTCTAGCGGGAGCTCGACAAGAGACCCAGTACTTC	CASSLAGARQETQYF
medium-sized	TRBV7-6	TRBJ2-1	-	TGTGCCAGCAGCTTAGCGGGGGGCGGCACCCCAAACAATGAGCAGTTCTTC	CASSLAGGGTPNNEQFF
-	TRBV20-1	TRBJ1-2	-	TGCAGTGCAAACCGAGGACAGTACTATGGCTACACCTTC	CSANRGQYYGYTF
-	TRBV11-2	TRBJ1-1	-	TGTGCCAGCAGCCGACAATTAGGCACTGAAGCTTTCTTT	CASSRQLGTEAFF
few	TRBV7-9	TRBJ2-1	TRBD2	TGTGCCAGCAGCTTAACTACATTCCCCAGCGGGAGCTCCTACAATGAGCAGTTCTTC	CASSLTTFPSGSSYNEQFF
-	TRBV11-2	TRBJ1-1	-	TGTGCCAGCAGCCCTACGGGAGTTGGGTCGAACACTGAAGCTTTCTTT	CASSPTGVGSNTEAFF
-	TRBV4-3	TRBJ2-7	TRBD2	TGCGCCAGCAGCCAAGAAGGGGGACTAGCAATCTACGAGCAGTACTTC	CASSQEGGLAIYEQYF
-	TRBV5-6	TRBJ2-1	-	TGTGCCAGCAGCTTGCGCCGCGAGCAGTTCTTC	CASSLRREQFF
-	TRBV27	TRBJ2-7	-	TGTGCCAGCAGTTTACTATTAATGGGCAGGCCCTACGAGCAGTACTTC	CASSLLLMGRPYEQYF
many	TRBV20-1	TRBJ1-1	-	TGCAGTGCTAGAGATCCGAAAAGCTCAACCACTGAAGCTTTCTTT	CSARDPKSSTTEAFF
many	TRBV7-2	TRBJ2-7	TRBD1	TGTGCCAGCAGCCGGGACAGGCTGGGTTTCGAGCAGTACTTC	CASSRDRLGFEQYF
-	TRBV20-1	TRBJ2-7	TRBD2	TGCAGTGCTAGAGATCCCCGGGAGGGAGGGTACGAGCAGTACTTC	CSARDPREGGYEQYF
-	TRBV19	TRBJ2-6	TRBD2	TGTGCCAGTAGCAACCGAGGACGGGGGACTAGCTCTGGGGCCAACGTCCTGACTTTC	CASSNRGRGTSSGANVLTF
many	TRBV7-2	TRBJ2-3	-	TGTGCCAGCACCACCGGGAACGGGGTCGCAGATACGCAGTATTTT	CASTTGNGVADTQYF
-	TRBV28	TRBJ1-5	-	TGTGCCAGCAGTTCTCTAACTCAGGGGCGATGGTTACGAAATCAGCCCCAGCATTTT	CASSSLTQGRWLRNQPQHF
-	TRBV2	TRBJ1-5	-	TGTGCCAGCAGTTGGGGGGACAATCAGCCCCAGCATTTT	CASSWGDNQPQHF
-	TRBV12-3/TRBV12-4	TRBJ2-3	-	TGTGCCAGCAGTTTAGGAGGTGGGATCGGTACAGATACGCAGTATTTT	CASSLGGGIGTDTQYF
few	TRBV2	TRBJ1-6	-	TGTGCCAGCAGTGACCGGACTGGGACTAATTCACCCCTCCACTTT	CASSDRTGTNSPLHF
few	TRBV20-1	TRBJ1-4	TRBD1	TGCAGTGCTAGTCAGGGGATACCGGGTTTAATAAGGGACAGCGTCAATGAAAAACTGTTTTTT	CSASQGIPGLIRDSVNEKLFF
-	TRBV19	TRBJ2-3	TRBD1	TGTGCCAGTAGTATGTGGGCAGGGGGCGTGAATACGCAGTATTTT	CASSMWAGGVNTQYF
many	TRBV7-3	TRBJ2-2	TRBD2	TGTGCCAGCAGCTCTCTAGCGGGAGTCACCGGGGAGCTGTTTTTT	CASSSLAGVTGELFF
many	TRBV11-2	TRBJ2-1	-	TGTGCCAGCTCGTCGGCGTCCTACAATGAGCAGTTCTTC	CASSSASYNEQFF
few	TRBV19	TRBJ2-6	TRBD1	TGTGCCAGTAGTCCCCGGGACAGGCGATTATCTGGGGCCAACGTCCTGACTTTC	CASSPRDRRLSGANVLTF
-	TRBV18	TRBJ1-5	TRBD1	TGTGCCAGCTCACCAACAGGGGGTCAGCCCCAGCATTTT	CASSPTGGQPQHF
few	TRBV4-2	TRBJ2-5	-	TGTGCCAGCAGCCAAGATGGAACTTCAGGGACCTTGGAGACCCAGTACTTC	CASSQDGTSGTLETQYF
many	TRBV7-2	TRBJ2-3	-	TGTGCCAGCAGCTTACGCTCCAGTGGGAGATATTTAGATACGCAGTATTTT	CASSLRSSGRYLDTQYF
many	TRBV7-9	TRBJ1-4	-	TGTGCCAGCAGCTTAGTCGTCGGTTTCGATAATGAAAAACTGTTTTTT	CASSLVVGFDNEKLFF
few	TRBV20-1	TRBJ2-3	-	TGCAGTGCTAGTCGGGAAAGAACGCAGTATTTT	CSASRERTQYF
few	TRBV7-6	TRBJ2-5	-	TGTGCCAGCAGCTCCCTCGGGGTAGAGTACCAAGAGACCCAGTACTTC	CASSSLGVEYQETQYF
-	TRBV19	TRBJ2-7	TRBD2	TGTGCCAGTAGTATCCTAGCGGGAGTCGAATACGAGCAGTACTTC	CASSILAGVEYEQYF
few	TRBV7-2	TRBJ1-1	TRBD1	TGTGCCAGCAGCGTGCCGCAGGGGGCCACTGAAGCTTTCTTT	CASSVPQGATEAFF
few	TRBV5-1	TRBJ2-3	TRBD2	TGCGCCAGCAGCTCCGGACTAGCGGGAATCGATACGCAGTATTTT	CASSSGLAGIDTQYF
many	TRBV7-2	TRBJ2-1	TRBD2	TGTGCCAGCAGCCCTATAGCGGGAGGGCCCAGTGAGCAGTTCTTC	CASSPIAGGPSEQFF
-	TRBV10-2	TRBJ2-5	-	TGCGCCAGCAGTGACGACAGTCTTACGGAGACCCAGTACTTC	CASSDDSLTETQYF
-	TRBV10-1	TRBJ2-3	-	TGCGCCAGCAGTAGGGCACAAGATACGCAGTATTTT	CASSRAQDTQYF
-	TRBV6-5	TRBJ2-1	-	TGTGCCACCCGGCAGGGGACCGTTTCGGAGCAGTTCTTC	CATRQGTVSEQFF
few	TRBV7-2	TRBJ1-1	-	TGTGCCAGCAGCTTTAGCTGGGACGTAGGGTCTGAAGCTTTCTTT	CASSFSWDVGSEAFF
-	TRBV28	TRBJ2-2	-	TGTGCCAACAGACTCGAGCGGACTGAGGTCGGGGAGCTGTTTTTT	CANRLERTEVGELFF
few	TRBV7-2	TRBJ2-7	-	TGTGCCAGCAGCTTAGTTCCAGGGACTCAGAGAACCTACGAGCAGTACTTC	CASSLVPGTQRTYEQYF
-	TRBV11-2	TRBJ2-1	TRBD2	TGTGCCAGCAGCCCACTATGGAAGCGGGAGGACGACAATGAGCAGTTCTTC	CASSPLWKREDDNEQFF
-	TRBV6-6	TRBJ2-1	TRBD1	TGTGCCAGCAGTACCGGACAGGGTGATAGAAATGAGCAGTTGTTC	CASSTGQGDRNEQLF
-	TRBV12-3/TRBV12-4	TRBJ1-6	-	TGTGCCAGCAGTTTTACGAATTCACCCCTCCACTTT	CASSFTNSPLHF
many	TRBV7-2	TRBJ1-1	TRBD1	TGTGCCAGCAGCTTGGGGACAGGCCCAACCAATGAAGCTTTCTTT	CASSLGTGPTNEAFF
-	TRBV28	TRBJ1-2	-	TGTGCCAGCAGGCAGTCTCTAGGGGGCTACACCTTC	CASRQSLGGYTF
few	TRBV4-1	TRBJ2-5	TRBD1	TGCGCCAGCAGCCCAGGGACAGGGCCCCAAGAGACCCAGTACTTC	CASSPGTGPQETQYF
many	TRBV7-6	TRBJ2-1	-	TGTGCCAGCAGCCTGGCAGGGGCGGGAGCGCACAATGAGCAGTTCTTC	CASSLAGAGAHNEQFF
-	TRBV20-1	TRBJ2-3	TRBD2	TGCAGTGCCGGTCTTCTAGCGGCTAGCACAGATACGCAGTATTTT	CSAGLLAASTDTQYF
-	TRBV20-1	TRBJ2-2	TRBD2	TGCAGTGCTAGTTCAGGGTGGACTAGCGGGAGTGTTACCGGGGAGCTGTTTTTT	CSASSGWTSGSVTGELFF
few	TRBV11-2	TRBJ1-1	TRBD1	TGTGCCAGCAGCTTAGCCCCAAAAAGGGGGCTCACTGAAGCTTTCTTT	CASSLAPKRGLTEAFF